The TCR beta chain described here comes from a study of T-cell memory formation after mild COVID-19. The V gene end was trimmed by 3 bases and the J gene end by 0 bases; junction bases not matched to a gene: 7. CDR3 size: 17 residues. Germline CDR1 is DFQATT and CDR2 is SNEGSKA (reference sequence). Study-wide findings and caveats: Clones shrinking between day 15 and 85 showed a balanced CD4/CD8 split, and those that grew later tilted toward CD4+.

With respect to this clonotype: Antigen unknown.

From 5'RACE with constant-segment primers came TCR alpha and TCR beta cDNA libraries that carried sample barcodes and UMIs. Using its own MiXCR run on the 5' RACE reads, TCRdb lists one record per CDR3 protein. The data show about 180,000 distinct CDR3 sequences, with roughly 20% seen just once and 3.9% held by the top ten. The rearrangement uses TRBV20-1 and TRBJ2-1, with 11 positions matching TRBD2. Sequenced sample: PBMCs or a T cell subset sorted from them (not recorded which). The clonotype originates from a man aged 18 to 30 who had mild COVID-19 (a few samples of this study predate the infection). Cell type and time point are not known. The CDR3 DNA reads as TGCAGTGCTAGGGGTTCTACTAGCGGGGGCTCCTACAATGAGCAGTTCTTC. This sequence encodes CSARGSTSGGSYNEQFF.